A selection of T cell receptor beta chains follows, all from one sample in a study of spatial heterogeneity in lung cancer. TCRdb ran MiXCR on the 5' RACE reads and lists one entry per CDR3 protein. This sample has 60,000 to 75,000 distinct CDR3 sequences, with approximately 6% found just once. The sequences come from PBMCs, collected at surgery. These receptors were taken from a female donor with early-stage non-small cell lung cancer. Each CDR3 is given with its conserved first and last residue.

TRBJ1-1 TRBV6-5 CASSYSRTGGPNTEAFF
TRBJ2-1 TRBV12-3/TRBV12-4 CASSLTSGSKEQFF
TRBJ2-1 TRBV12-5 CASGFGGHPYNEQFF
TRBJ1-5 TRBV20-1 CSARAGGKGNQPQHF
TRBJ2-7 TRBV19 CASSGGTSGRNSYEQYF
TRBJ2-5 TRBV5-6 CASSSRLLTSGKETQYF
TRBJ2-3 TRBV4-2 CASSQGARATSGSVDTQYF
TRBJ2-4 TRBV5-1 CASSSNLQGARNIQYF
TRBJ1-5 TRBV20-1 CSARIGGQPQHF
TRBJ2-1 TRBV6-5 CASTYRGTGGFDEQFF
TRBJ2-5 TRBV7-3 CASSLMVGQQETQYF
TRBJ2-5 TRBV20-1 CSASHGPLAGGETQYF
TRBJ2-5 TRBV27 CASSTPGLAAETQYF
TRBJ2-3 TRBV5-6 CASSLGPTDTQYF
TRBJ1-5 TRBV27 CASSLFPGQGENQPQHF
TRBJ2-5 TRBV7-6 CASSPHQETQYF
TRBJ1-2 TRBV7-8 CASSLDDRGLYGYTF
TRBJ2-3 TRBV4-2 CASSQEPSGAYTQYF
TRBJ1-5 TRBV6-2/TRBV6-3 CASLQDRYQPQHF
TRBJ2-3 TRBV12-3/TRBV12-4 CASSLRNFRDTQYF
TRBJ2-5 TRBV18 CASSLTAREETQYF
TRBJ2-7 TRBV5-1 CASSLATFSSYEQYF
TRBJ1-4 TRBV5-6 CASSFGQLKPNEKLFF
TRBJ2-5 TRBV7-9 CASSRSWDSQETQYF
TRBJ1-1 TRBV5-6 CASSLPGAMNTEAFF
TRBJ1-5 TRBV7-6 CASSLGGGGNQPQHF
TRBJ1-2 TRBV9 CASSPGADYGYTF
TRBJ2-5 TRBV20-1 CSARGAGETQYF
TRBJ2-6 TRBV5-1 CASSLGAGAGGSGANVLTF
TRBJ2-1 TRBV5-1 CASSSPGLAGGNEQFF
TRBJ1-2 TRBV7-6 CASSLGSTVNYGYTF
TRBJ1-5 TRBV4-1 CASRESLNQPQHF
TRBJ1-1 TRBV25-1 CASSRALRTEAFF
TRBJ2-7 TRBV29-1 CSVEAREGGYEQYF
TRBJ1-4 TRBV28 CASSPPGGNEKLFF
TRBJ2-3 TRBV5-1 CASSPRTGDDIDTQYF
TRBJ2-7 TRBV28 CASSFGRGPSYEQYF
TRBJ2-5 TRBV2 CASTPRVETQYF
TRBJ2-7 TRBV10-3 CAISPTSGRTAPYEQYF
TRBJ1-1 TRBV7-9 CASSLWGTEAFF
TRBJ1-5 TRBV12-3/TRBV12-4 CASSRGPHGQPQHF
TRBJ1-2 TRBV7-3 CASSLPGEPHGYTF
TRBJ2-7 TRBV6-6 CASTSYAYEQYF
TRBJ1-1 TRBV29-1 CSVSLGQGDTEAFF
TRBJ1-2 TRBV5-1 CASSLGNRDYGYTF